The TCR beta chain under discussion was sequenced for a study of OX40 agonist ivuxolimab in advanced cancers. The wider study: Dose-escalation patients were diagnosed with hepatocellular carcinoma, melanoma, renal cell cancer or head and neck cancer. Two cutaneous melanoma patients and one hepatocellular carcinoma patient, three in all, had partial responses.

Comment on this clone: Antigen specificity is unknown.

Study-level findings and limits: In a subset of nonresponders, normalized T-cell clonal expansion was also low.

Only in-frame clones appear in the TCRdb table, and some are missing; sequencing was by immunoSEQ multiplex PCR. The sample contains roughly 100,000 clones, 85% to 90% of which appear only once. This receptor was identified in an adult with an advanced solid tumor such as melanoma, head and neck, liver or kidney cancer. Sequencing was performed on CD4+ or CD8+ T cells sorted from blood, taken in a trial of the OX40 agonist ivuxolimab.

CDR3 DNA sequence: TGTGCCAGCAGCCAAGGACCGAGCTCTGGAAACACCATATATTTT. It is translated as CASSQGPSSGNTIYF. The chain combines TRBV11-2 with TRBJ1-3, with no clear D. This CDR3 comprises 15 residues. From germline, CDR1 is SGHAT and CDR2 FQNNGV. V lost 5 bases to trimming and J lost 0 bases, with 11 bases between them.